A selection of T cell receptor beta chains follows, all from one sample in a study of beta chain features in type 1 diabetes. Data came from immunoSEQ multiplex PCR; TCRdb stores just in-frame clones and leaves some out. Altogether about 360,000 clones are present, roughly 13% being singletons, with the ten largest covering 0.015% to 0.02%. Sequenced material: naive CD4+ T cells from blood. All receptors come from a man between 18 and 35 years old in good health. Both conserved end residues are part of each CDR3. The D gene is left open where the match is weak.

j_call	v_call	d_call	cdr3_aa
TRBJ2-7	TRBV30	TRBD2	CAWSVLLAGGIEQYF
TRBJ2-4	TRBV7-2	TRBD2	CASRAGGPWDIQYF
TRBJ2-1	TRBV6-8	TRBD2	CASSWGGVQPYNEQFF
TRBJ1-5	TRBV7-4	TRBD1	CASSLNRGDQPQHF
TRBJ2-7	TRBV28	TRBD1	CASSPGQGYEQYF
TRBJ1-5	TRBV7-9	TRBD1	CASSLSPGQGQRQPQHF
TRBJ1-5	TRBV6-1	.	CASSARDYQPQHF
TRBJ2-7	TRBV11-1	.	CASAMESGGAEQYF
TRBJ2-7	TRBV5-1	TRBD1	CASSLAKTGNEQYF
TRBJ2-5	TRBV6-6	TRBD2	CASSRQRGGAETQYF
TRBJ1-1	TRBV28	.	CASSLVRVSLEAFF
TRBJ2-7	TRBV4-2	TRBD1	CASSQVDRAYEQYF
TRBJ2-1	TRBV22-1	.	CPGSAGTEGDEQFF
TRBJ2-7	TRBV7-8	TRBD2	CASSPRVRLAGSPGEQYF
TRBJ2-7	TRBV9	TRBD2	CASSPRTSGTTYEQYF
TRBJ1-5	TRBV9	.	CASSPQGSNQPQHF
TRBJ2-5	TRBV6-6	.	CASTGPQETQYF
TRBJ2-3	TRBV10-3	.	CAISRGDSLPDTQYF
TRBJ1-1	TRBV6-5	.	CASSYSWTVRGTEAFF
TRBJ1-2	TRBV30	.	CAWTSGNYGYTF
TRBJ1-2	TRBV5-4	TRBD1	CASSSTGGHGYTF
TRBJ2-3	TRBV4-3	.	CASSQGGHGSDTQYF
TRBJ2-3	TRBV29-1	TRBD1	CSVGTGVSDTQYF
TRBJ1-2	TRBV5-1	.	CASSIPLGPGDGYTF
TRBJ2-5	TRBV20-1	.	CSGQYQETQYF
TRBJ2-7	TRBV7-9	.	CASSKEGLVNEQYF
TRBJ2-5	TRBV7-2	.	CASSLGQYETQYF
TRBJ2-5	TRBV21-1	.	CASSKDRTKRVGTQYF
TRBJ2-7	TRBV18	.	CASSPPVPAGEQYF
TRBJ2-3	TRBV7-3	TRBD2	CATHSGASTDTQYF
TRBJ2-5	TRBV19	TRBD2	CASSNTGTSGDWTQYF
TRBJ2-6	TRBV19	.	CASSIGESSGANVLTF
TRBJ2-7	TRBV28	.	CASSGTLYEQYF
TRBJ2-1	TRBV14	.	CASSPPSSYNEQFF
TRBJ1-6	TRBV4-3	.	CASSLGMNSYNSPLHF
TRBJ2-7	TRBV2	TRBD2	CASKTSGIQQYF
TRBJ2-2	TRBV9	.	CASSVVSSSNTGELFF
TRBJ2-1	TRBV5-8	.	CASSLVTAYNEQFF
TRBJ1-5	TRBV7-2	TRBD1	CASSPQGAREPQHF
TRBJ2-7	TRBV29-1	TRBD1	CSVRTGREQYF
TRBJ2-7	TRBV28	.	CASSTPDGGVSYEQYF